This T cell receptor (beta chain) was sequenced for a study of human T cells and chemical hapten exposure. Looking at the study overall: Small pooled library volume differences chiefly drove per-sample TCR yield variation. The study's findings and limits: No shift was seen in TCRs above 1 in 1000 frequency with DPC sensitization.

Time point in this sample: healthy volunteer bleed at 6 weeks. Before extraction, the whole blood was not fractionated, and total RNA was taken from it. The library tagged individual cDNA molecules with unique molecular identifiers. In the source study's methods: Individual samples carried between about 20,000 and 700,000 TCRs, with 95,638 as the median. MiXCR, run by TCRdb on the RACE reads, gives a single entry per CDR3 protein. These V and J calls rely on TCRdb rather than the paper's analysis. This repertoire shows around 65,000 distinct CDR3 sequences, 6% to 7% found once; its top ten account for 3.4%. CDR1 MDHEN and CDR2 SYDVKM come from the germline V gene. Trimming pared 5 bases from V and 5 bases from J, leaving 6 bases between. The CDR3 extends over 12 amino acids. This clonotype was observed at least ten times. What it binds is unknown.

Material for sequencing was whole blood. This sequence was found in a female donor in good health. Some clones in this sample may be carry-over from other donors' samples. The chain carries TRBV28 and TRBJ2-2; possibly TRBD2 for D (6 bases). The CDR3 loop reads CASSGGTGELFF. CDR3 in DNA: TGTGCCAGCAGTGGGGGGACCGGGGAGCTGTTTTTT.